Described below is a single T cell receptor beta chain sequence and its context. The sample belongs to a study of CD8 T cells in Susac syndrome. The sequenced target, TCR beta, came from blood CD8+ and CD4+ T cells. Multiple sclerosis controls were treatment-naive patients with stable or active relapsing-remitting disease. Reverse transcription of about 0.5 to 1 ug RNA used random hexamers. One entry per CDR3 protein, called by TCRdb with MiXCR from the immunoSEQ multiplex PCR reads. The table has 150,000 to 200,000 distinct CDR3 sequences, approximately 93% seen once; the top ten hold approximately 0.09%. V was pared by 6 bases and J by 6 bases, with 15 bases between. CDR1 is LGHDT, CDR2 YNNKEL, per germline (reference sequence). This CDR3 is 13 amino acids long.

Sequencing input: CD4+ T cells from PBMCs. The sequence was obtained from a human donor with multiple sclerosis. This sequence joins TRBV3-1 and TRBJ2-7; D may be TRBD2 (5 bases). The CDR3 spells CASSPDLRGEQYF. The DNA of the CDR3 is TGTGCCAGCAGTCCGGACTTACGGGGCGAGCAGTACTTC.